This entry describes one T cell receptor beta chain. Its antigen is undetermined. Generated by immunoSEQ multiplex PCR, the TCRdb table keeps only in-frame clones and is missing some. The data show about 100,000 clones, about nine tenths seen once. The entry originates in a study of OX40 agonist ivuxolimab in advanced cancers. Between the trimmed V and J ends, which lost 2 bases and 6 bases, there was a span of 17 bases. This CDR3 region has 15 residues. CDR1 SGHTA and CDR2 FQGNSA come from the germline V gene. Study-level points and caveats: What antigens the expanded peripheral T cells recognized was never established.

The rearrangement uses TRBV7-2 and TRBJ2-7; the D gene could be TRBD1 or TRBD2 (6 bases each). The TCR originated in an adult with an advanced solid tumor such as melanoma, head and neck, liver or kidney cancer. The starting material was CD4+ or CD8+ T cells sorted from blood, obtained in a trial of the OX40 agonist ivuxolimab. The CDR3 DNA is TGTGCCAGCAGCTTATGGGGGGCGGCGGGGATCGAGCAGTACTTC. The encoded protein is CASSLWGAAGIEQYF.